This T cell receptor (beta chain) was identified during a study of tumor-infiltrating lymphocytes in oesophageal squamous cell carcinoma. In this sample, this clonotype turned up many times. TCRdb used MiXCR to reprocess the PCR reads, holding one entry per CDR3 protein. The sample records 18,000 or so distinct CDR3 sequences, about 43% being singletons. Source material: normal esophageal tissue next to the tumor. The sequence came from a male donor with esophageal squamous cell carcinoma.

Here the CDR3 DNA reads TGTGCCAGCAGTTTGGGGCTCGGGGGTCACTACCGACGGTCCAAGGGGAACACTGAAGCTTTCTTT. It yields the protein CASSLGLGGHYRRSKGNTEAFF. The gene calls are TRBV28 and TRBJ1-1; tentatively, D is TRBD1 (5 bases). Germline loops: CDR1 MDHEN, CDR2 SYDVKM. The CDR3 extends over 22 amino acids. Trimming took 3 bases from V and 1 from J, leaving 33 bases between them.